A selection of T cell receptor beta chains follows, all from one sample in a study of identical twins. One entry per CDR3 protein results from TCRdb running MiXCR on the 5' RACE reads. The sample holds 350,000 to 500,000 distinct CDR3 sequences, approximately 17% seen once. Input material: naive T cells sorted from blood. The origin of the receptors is a man over 45 in good health. CDR3s include the opening cysteine and the closing phenylalanine or tryptophan. The order of the fields is V gene, J gene, D gene, clone size, CDR3 protein, CDR3 DNA. D genes are given only for firm matches. Expanded clones get a size class; other rows say once, few or many, or leave the size out.

TRBV20-1	TRBJ2-3	.	.	CSGLGLLGPDTQYF	TGCAGTGGGTTGGGACTCCTGGGTCCAGATACGCAGTATTTT
TRBV4-2	TRBJ2-6	.	.	CASSQPGGSGANVLTF	TGTGCCAGCAGCCAACCCGGGGGATCTGGGGCCAACGTCCTGACTTTC
TRBV5-1	TRBJ2-2	.	.	CASSLVWPGELFF	TGCGCCAGCAGCTTGGTTTGGCCCGGGGAGCTGTTTTTT
TRBV3-1	TRBJ2-7	.	many	CASGERASEQYF	TGTGCCAGCGGGGAGCGGGCCAGTGAGCAGTACTTC
TRBV5-1	TRBJ2-7	.	few	CASSFASSSYEQYF	TGCGCCAGCAGCTTCGCTTCAAGCTCCTACGAGCAGTACTTC
TRBV2	TRBJ2-7	TRBD2	.	CASRGTSGGYRDEQYF	TGTGCCAGCAGGGGGACTAGCGGGGGGTACCGGGACGAGCAGTACTTC
TRBV12-3/TRBV12-4	TRBJ2-7	.	.	CASSLAGVYEQYF	TGTGCCAGCAGTTTAGCGGGGGTATACGAGCAGTACTTC
TRBV28	TRBJ1-5	.	many	CASTRASNQPQHF	TGTGCCAGCACCCGGGCTAGCAATCAGCCCCAGCATTTT
TRBV20-1	TRBJ2-7	.	few	CSAGGTSSYEQYF	TGCAGTGCTGGGGGGACTTCATCCTACGAGCAGTACTTC
TRBV5-6	TRBJ2-1	TRBD1	many	CASTPGQESYNEQFF	TGTGCCAGCACCCCCGGACAGGAATCCTACAATGAGCAGTTCTTC
TRBV11-2	TRBJ2-2	TRBD2	many	CASTKKGGTGELFF	TGTGCCAGCACTAAAAAGGGAGGGACCGGGGAGCTGTTTTTT
TRBV2	TRBJ2-1	TRBD1	.	CASRVRGRAYNEQFF	TGTGCCAGCAGGGTAAGGGGGCGAGCCTACAATGAGCAGTTCTTC
TRBV6-2/TRBV6-3	TRBJ2-7	.	many	CASKITGGVSYEQYF	TGTGCCAGCAAGATAACGGGCGGGGTTTCCTACGAGCAGTACTTC
TRBV4-3	TRBJ2-7	.	many	CASSQDILGYEQYF	TGCGCCAGCAGCCAAGATATTTTGGGCTACGAGCAGTACTTC
TRBV15	TRBJ1-1	.	few	CATSRGRGNTEAFF	TGTGCCACCAGCAGGGGACGGGGGAACACTGAAGCTTTCTTT
TRBV24-1	TRBJ2-2	.	.	CATSGNTGELFF	TGTGCCACCAGTGGAAACACCGGGGAGCTGTTTTTT
TRBV6-2/TRBV6-3	TRBJ2-1	TRBD2	few	CASRSLLAGGFDEQFF	TGTGCCAGCAGGTCACTCCTAGCGGGAGGTTTCGATGAGCAGTTCTTC
TRBV28	TRBJ1-2	.	.	CASSRQRIANYGYTF	TGTGCCAGCAGCCGACAACGCATAGCTAACTATGGCTACACCTTC
TRBV20-1	TRBJ2-2	.	.	CSAPRGAGELFF	TGCAGTGCCCCCAGGGGCGCCGGGGAGCTGTTTTTT
TRBV28	TRBJ1-5	.	.	CATGTHSNQPQHF	TGTGCCACCGGGACACATAGCAATCAGCCCCAGCATTTT
TRBV5-1	TRBJ2-1	TRBD1	.	CASSLGMDRDPLNEQFF	TGCGCCAGCAGCTTGGGTATGGACAGGGATCCCCTCAATGAGCAGTTCTTC
TRBV2	TRBJ2-7	.	.	CASSEGGISYEQYF	TGTGCCAGCAGTGAGGGCGGGATCTCCTACGAGCAGTACTTC
TRBV12-3/TRBV12-4	TRBJ1-4	TRBD1	many	CASSQTGPREKLFF	TGTGCCAGCAGTCAGACAGGGCCCCGGGAAAAACTGTTTTTT